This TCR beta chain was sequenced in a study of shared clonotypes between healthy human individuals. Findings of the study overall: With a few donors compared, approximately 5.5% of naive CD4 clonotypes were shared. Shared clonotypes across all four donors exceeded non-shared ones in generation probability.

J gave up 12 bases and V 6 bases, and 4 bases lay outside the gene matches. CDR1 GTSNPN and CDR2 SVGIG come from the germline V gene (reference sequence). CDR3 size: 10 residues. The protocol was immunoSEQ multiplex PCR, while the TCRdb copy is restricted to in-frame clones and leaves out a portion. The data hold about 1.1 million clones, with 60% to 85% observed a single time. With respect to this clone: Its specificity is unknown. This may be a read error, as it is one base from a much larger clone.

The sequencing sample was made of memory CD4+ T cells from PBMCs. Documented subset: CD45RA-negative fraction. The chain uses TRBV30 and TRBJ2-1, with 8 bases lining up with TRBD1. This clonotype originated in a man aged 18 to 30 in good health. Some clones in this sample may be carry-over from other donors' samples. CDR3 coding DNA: TGTGCCTGTAGACAGGGGCCGCAGTTCTTC. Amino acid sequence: CACRQGPQFF.